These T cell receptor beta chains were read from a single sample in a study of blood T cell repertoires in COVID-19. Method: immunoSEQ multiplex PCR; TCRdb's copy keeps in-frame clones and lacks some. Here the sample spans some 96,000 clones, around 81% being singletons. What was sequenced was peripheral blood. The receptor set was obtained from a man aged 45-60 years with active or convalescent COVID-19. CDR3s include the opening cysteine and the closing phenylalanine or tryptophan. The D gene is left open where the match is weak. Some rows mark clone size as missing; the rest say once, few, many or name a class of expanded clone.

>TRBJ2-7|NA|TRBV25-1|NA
TGTGCCAGCAGTGATGTCGGGTCGGTATTCTCCTACGAGCAGTACTTC
CASSDVGSVFSYEQYF
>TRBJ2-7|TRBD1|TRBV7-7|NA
TGTGCTAGCAGCATAGGGACAGGGGGCGGGTACGAGCAGTACTTC
CASSIGTGGGYEQYF
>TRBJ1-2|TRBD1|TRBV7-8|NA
TGTGCCAGCGCCTGGACCGGGACAGGTGACTATGGCTACACCTTC
CASAWTGTGDYGYTF
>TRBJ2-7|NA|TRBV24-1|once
TGTGCCACCAGTGATTTTAGGAGGGTTGGGCAGTACTTC
CATSDFRRVGQYF
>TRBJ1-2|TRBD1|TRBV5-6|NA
TGTGCCAGCAGCGTGGGACAGGGGTATGGCTACACCTTC
CASSVGQGYGYTF
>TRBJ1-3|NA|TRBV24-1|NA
TGTGCCACCAGTGCCGGTGGAAACACCATATATTTT
CATSAGGNTIYF
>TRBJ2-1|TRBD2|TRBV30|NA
TGTGCCTGGAGGACTCTAGCGGGAGGTTACAATGAGCAGTTCTTC
CAWRTLAGGYNEQFF
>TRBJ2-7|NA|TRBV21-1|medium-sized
TGTGCCAGCAGCAACTGTCATACCGGGACTAATCCCTGCGAGCAGTACTTC
CASSNCHTGTNPCEQYF
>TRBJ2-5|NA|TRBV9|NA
TGTGCCAGCAGCGTAGGTGGACAGAAAGAGACCCAGTACTTC
CASSVGGQKETQYF
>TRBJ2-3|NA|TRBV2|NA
TGTGCCAGCAGGGAGGGGACGCAGTATTTT
CASREGTQYF
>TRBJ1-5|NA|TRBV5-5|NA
TGTGCCAGCAGCCTCGACGGGAATCAGCCCCAGCATTTT
CASSLDGNQPQHF
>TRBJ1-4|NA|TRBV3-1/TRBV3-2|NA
TGTGCCAGCAGCCAAGGATGGCCCTCAACTAATGAAAAACTGTTTTTT
CASSQGWPSTNEKLFF
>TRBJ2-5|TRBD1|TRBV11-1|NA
TGTGCCAGCCGGTCAATATTCCAGGGGGTAGAGACCCAGTACTTC
CASRSIFQGVETQYF
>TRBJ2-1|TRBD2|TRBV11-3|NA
TGTGCCAGCAGCTTACGGGGGCTAGCGGGGAACAATGAGCAGTTCTTC
CASSLRGLAGNNEQFF
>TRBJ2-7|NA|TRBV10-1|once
TGCGCCAGCAGTGACGGCGGGGCACCCTACGAGCAGTACTTC
CASSDGGAPYEQYF
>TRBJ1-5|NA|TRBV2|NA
TGTGCCAGCAGGGGGCTTACTGGGCAGCCCCAGCATTTT
CASRGLTGQPQHF
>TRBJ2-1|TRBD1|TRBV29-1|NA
TGCAGCGTCGACATGGGACAGGGGGCGAAGTTCTTC
CSVDMGQGAKFF
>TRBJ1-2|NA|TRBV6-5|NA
TGTGCCAGCAGACCTCCGGGTCGGCCATATGGTGGCTACACCTTC
CASRPPGRPYGGYTF
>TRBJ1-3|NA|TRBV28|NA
TGTGCCAGCAGTTCCCCCGGGTCCGGAAACACCATATATTTT
CASSSPGSGNTIYF
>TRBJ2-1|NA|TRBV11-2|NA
TGTGCCAGCAGCTTCTTGGACACCAATGAGCAGTTCTTC
CASSFLDTNEQFF
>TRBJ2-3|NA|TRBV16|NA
TGTGCCAGCAGCCAACGTTCGGGTGGGGATACGCAGTATTTT
CASSQRSGGDTQYF
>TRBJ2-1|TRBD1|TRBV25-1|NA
TGTGCCAGCAGTGAATTCGCAGGGGGTACCTACAATGAGCAGTTCTTC
CASSEFAGGTYNEQFF
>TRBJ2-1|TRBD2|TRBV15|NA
TGTGCCACCAGCAGAGATTGGGCGGGAGGTACCCAGCAGTTCTTC
CATSRDWAGGTQQFF
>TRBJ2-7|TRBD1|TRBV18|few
TGTGCCAGCTCACTGGACAGGGGGTCCTACGAGCAGTACTTC
CASSLDRGSYEQYF
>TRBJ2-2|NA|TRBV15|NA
TGTGCCACGCAGGTTCCGAACACCGGGGAGCTGTTTTTT
CATQVPNTGELFF
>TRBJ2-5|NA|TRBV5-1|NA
TGCGCCAGCAGCTCCGGACAGAGAGAGACCCAGTACTTC
CASSSGQRETQYF
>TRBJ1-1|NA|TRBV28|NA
TGTGCCAGCCTCCTGAGCTACACTGAAGCTTTCTTT
CASLLSYTEAFF
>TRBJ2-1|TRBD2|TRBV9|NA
TGTGCCAGCAGCGTAGAACTAGCGGGAGCCAATGAGCAGTTCTTC
CASSVELAGANEQFF
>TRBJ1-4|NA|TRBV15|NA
TGTGCCACCAGCAGAGAGGCGGGGAGGGACGAAAAACTGTTTTTT
CATSREAGRDEKLFF
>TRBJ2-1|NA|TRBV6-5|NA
TGTGCCAGCAGTTACTCCTTATTCTCCTACAATGAGCAGTTCTTC
CASSYSLFSYNEQFF
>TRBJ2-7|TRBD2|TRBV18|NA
TGTGCCAGCTCCCCTTCGGGGACTAGCCCCTACGAGCAGTACTTC
CASSPSGTSPYEQYF
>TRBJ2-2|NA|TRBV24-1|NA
TGTGCCACCAGTGATTCGCCCGGGAACACCGGGGAGCTGTTTTTT
CATSDSPGNTGELFF
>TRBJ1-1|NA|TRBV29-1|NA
TGCAGCGGGACAGAGAACACTGAAGCTTTCTTT
CSGTENTEAFF
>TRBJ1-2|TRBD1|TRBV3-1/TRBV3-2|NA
TGTGCCAGCAGCCTTGGACAGGGTGGCGGCTACACCTTC
CASSLGQGGGYTF
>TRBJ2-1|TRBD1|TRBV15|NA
TGTGCCACCAGCAGAGTTATAGGACAGGGGAATGAGCAGTTCTTC
CATSRVIGQGNEQFF